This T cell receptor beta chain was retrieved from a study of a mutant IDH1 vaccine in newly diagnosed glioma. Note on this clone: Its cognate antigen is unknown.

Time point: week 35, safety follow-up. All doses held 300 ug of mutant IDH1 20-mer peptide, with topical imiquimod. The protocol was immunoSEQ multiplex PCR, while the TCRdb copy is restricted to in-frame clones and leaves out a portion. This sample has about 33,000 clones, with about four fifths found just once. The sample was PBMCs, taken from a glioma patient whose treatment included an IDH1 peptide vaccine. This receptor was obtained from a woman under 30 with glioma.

The CDR3 DNA sequence: TGTGCCAGCAGTTTGGGCGCGCTAACTGCTTCCTATGGCTACACCTTC. Translating it yields CASSLGALTASYGYTF. The chain links TRBV28 to TRBJ1-2; D unresolved. Germline V gene data show CDR1 as MDHEN and CDR2 as SYDVKM. There are 16 residues in the CDR3. Trimming took off 3 bases at V and 4 bases at J, with 18 bases between the two ends.